This T cell receptor (beta chain) was sequenced during a study of post-analysis software for immune sequencing data. Study at large: Courses of disease covered relapsing-remitting, secondary progressive and progressive-relapsing multiple sclerosis. Study conclusions and caveats: There was significantly lower normalized Chao1 diversity in multiple sclerosis patients than in controls. Patients had higher frequencies than controls of roughly 5 TRBV segments, including TRBV5-6, TRBV5-1 and TRBV20-1.

Prepared libraries of TCR beta cDNA carried unique molecular identifiers. TCRdb itself ran the PCR reads through MiXCR, one entry per CDR3 protein. Of fewer than 850,000 distinct CDR3 sequences listed, roughly 30% were seen once; the top ten hold roughly 0.54%. A note on this clonotype: As yet, its antigen is unknown. At one end, the junction sequence differs from germline, possibly due to a read error.

Germline CDR1 and CDR2: SGHDN and FVKESK. The CDR3 covers 15 residues. The V call is TRBV14, the J call TRBJ2-1, with 8 bases that match TRBD1. The sequenced material came from blood. The receptor comes from a girl aged 5-17 years with multiple sclerosis. CDR3 amino acids: CACSVRDRFYNEQFF. The CDR3 nucleotides are TGTGCCTGCAGCGTGCGGGACAGGTTCTACAATGAGCAGTTCTTC.